This T cell receptor beta chain was captured in a study of CD8+CD57+ T cells in acquired aplastic anemia. Study at large: Average DNA yield from sorted CD4+ and CD8+ cells was 3.2 ug. Broader study findings: Patients and controls were found to share twenty-nine CD8+ CDR3 sequences.

This clonotype was observed a few times. The antigen is unknown. The TCR beta profiling, which covered VDJ combination and CDR3 sequence, was carried out using genomic DNA as the template. One entry per CDR3 protein, called by TCRdb with MiXCR from the reads. The table lists 150,000 or so distinct CDR3 sequences, 40% to 55% of them singletons. Previously, flow cytometry had revealed CD8+CD57+ cell expansion in the patients chosen for sequencing. As a group, the patients uniformly had severe acquired aplastic anemia. The clonotype was recovered from a human donor with aplastic anemia. The sample was sorted CD4+, CD8+, or CD8+CD57+ T cells (not recorded which) from PBMCs.

As DNA, the CDR3 is TGCAGCGTGCAAACAGGGGGGAATGAAAAACTGTTTTTT. Protein sequence: CSVQTGGNEKLFF. The rearrangement uses TRBV29-1 and TRBJ1-4, with 8 bases identical to TRBD1. Germline V CDR1 and CDR2: SQVTM, ANQGSEA. The CDR3 covers 13 residues. Unmatched junction bases numbered 5, after V lost 6 bases and J lost 5 bases.